Each of the 22 T cell receptor beta chains below was sequenced from the same sample in a study of OX40 agonist ivuxolimab in advanced cancers. TCRdb's table, derived via immunoSEQ multiplex PCR, lists solely in-frame clones and lacks some. The sample includes just under 75,000 clones, about 94% of them seen just once. The sequencing used CD4+ or CD8+ T cells sorted from blood, collected in a trial of the OX40 agonist ivuxolimab. These TCRs come from an adult with an advanced solid tumor such as melanoma, head and neck, liver or kidney cancer.

J is TRBJ2-2 and V is TRBV11-3, with a weak D call TRBD2 (6 bases). This CDR3 region has 15 residues. Germline CDR1 is SGHNT and CDR2 is YENEEA. Trimming shortened V by 3 bases and J by 4 bases, and 12 bases separated the two germline ends. As DNA, the CDR3 is TGTGCCAGCAGCTTGGGAAGACTAGTCACCGGGGAGCTGTTTTTT. Amino acid sequence: CASSLGRLVTGELFF.

The chain employs TRBV5-1 and TRBJ1-2; D may be TRBD1 (5 bases). CDR1 and CDR2 from the germline V gene are SGHRS and YFSETQ. Trimming cost V 1 base and J 1 base, with 11 bases left between them. This CDR3 spans 15 amino acids. The DNA of the CDR3 is TGCGCCAGCAGCTTGTCTGGGGGGGTTAACTATGGCTACACCTTC. Residues: CASSLSGGVNYGYTF.

The chain is built from TRBV7-6 and TRBJ2-2; 8 bases are shared with TRBD1. Trimming cost V 4 bases and J 6 bases; bases outside gene matches: 7. CDR1 SGHVS and CDR2 FNYEAQ come from the germline V gene. The CDR3 has 15 residues. The DNA of the CDR3 is TGTGCCAGCAGCTCACTGGGACAGGTCGCCGGGGAGCTGTTTTTT. Residues: CASSSLGQVAGELFF.

This clone appeared a single time. The chain links TRBV15 to TRBJ2-3; D is unclear. Germline CDR1 and CDR2: LNHNV and YYDKDF (reference sequence). The CDR3 has 13 residues. V was shortened by 4 bases and J by 0 bases, with 5 bases between the two germline ends. This chain's CDR3 is CATSIASTDTQYF. The CDR3 DNA reads TGTGCCACCAGCATCGCTAGCACAGATACGCAGTATTTT. Based on the CDR3 plus reference TRBV15 and TRBJ2-3, the full variable domain is DAMVIQNPRYQVTQFGKPVTLSCSQTLNHNVMYWYQQKSSQAPKLLFHYYDKDFNNEADTPDNFQSRRPNTSFCFLDIRSPGLGDTAMYLCATSIASTDTQYFGPGTRLTVL.

The chain carries TRBV6-5 and TRBJ2-1; D remains ambiguous. The CDR3 has 15 amino acids. Trimming left V 6 bases short and J 6 bases short, with 18 bases between. In germline, CDR1 is MNHEY, CDR2 SVGAGI. The CDR3 is CASRPRWGSSNEQFF. DNA for the CDR3: TGTGCCAGCAGACCTCGGTGGGGTTCGAGCAATGAGCAGTTCTTC.

The chain recombines TRBV7-8 with TRBJ1-1; D possibly corresponds to TRBD1 (5 bases). Germline V gene data show CDR1 as SGHVS and CDR2 as FQNEAQ. The length of the CDR3 is 14 residues. Trimming left V 5 bases short and J 1 base short, with 11 bases between. DNA of the CDR3: TGTGCCAGCAGCCCTCTCGGGGCGAACACTGAAGCTTTCTTT. It yields the protein CASSPLGANTEAFF.

V and J are TRBV6-1 and TRBJ1-1; maybe TRBD1 (5 bases). Germline loops: CDR1 MNHNS, CDR2 SASEGT. This CDR3 region has 14 residues. The V end was cut by 3 bases, the J end by 4 bases, with 12 bases between. The CDR3 nucleotides are TGTGCCAGCAGTGAGTCAGGGAGGTTCACTGAAGCTTTCTTT. This sequence encodes CASSESGRFTEAFF.

The chain joins TRBV5-8 to TRBJ1-1; 8 nucleotides agree with TRBD1. V lost 6 bases to trimming and J lost 3 bases; unmatched junction nucleotides: 4. This CDR3 has 13 amino acids. Germline V CDR1 and CDR2: SGHTS, YDEGEE. CDR3 sequence: CASNYRGDTEAFF. Here the CDR3 DNA reads TGTGCCAGCAACTACAGGGGGGACACTGAAGCTTTCTTT.

The chain employs TRBV5-6 and TRBJ1-2, with 7 bases fitting TRBD1. CDR1 and CDR2 (germline): SGHDT, YYEEEE. The CDR3 is made up of 16 amino acids. The V and J ends lost 1 base and 3 bases, in that order; junction bases with no gene match: 9. The CDR3 sequence is CASSLIGTDLDYGYTF. CDR3 DNA: TGTGCCAGCAGCTTGATTGGGACAGACCTAGACTATGGCTACACCTTC.

The J gene is TRBJ1-2, the V gene TRBV7-9, with D unclear. V was clipped by 5 bases and J by 3 bases, with 7 bases between them. This CDR3 is built from 12 residues. Germline assignment: CDR1 SEHNR and CDR2 FQNEAQ (reference sequence). The DNA of the CDR3 is TGTGCCAGCAGCCTAAAAGACTATGGCTACACCTTC. Protein: CASSLKDYGYTF.

The chain uses TRBV7-9 and TRBJ2-1; unclear D gene. The V and J ends lost 7 bases and 3 bases respectively, with 4 bases between them. The CDR3 extends over 11 amino acids. Germline loops: CDR1 SEHNR, CDR2 FQNEAQ (reference sequence). The CDR3 protein is CASTGYNEQFF. CDR3 DNA: TGTGCCAGCACTGGCTACAATGAGCAGTTCTTC.

V is TRBV6-5 and J is TRBJ2-1; 11 bases fit TRBD2. CDR3 size: 15 residues. The V gene end was trimmed by 0 bases and the J gene end by 7 bases; junction bases not matched to a gene: 2. Germline values: CDR1 MNHEY, CDR2 SVGAGI. The CDR3: CASSYSLAGENEQFF. The CDR3 coding sequence is TGTGCCAGCAGTTACTCACTAGCGGGAGAAAATGAGCAGTTCTTC.

The chain couples TRBV27 to TRBJ2-6, with D possibly being TRBD1 or TRBD2 (5 bases each). The germline V gene has CDR1 MNHEY and CDR2 SMNVEV (reference sequence). The CDR3 is 15 residues long. V was clipped by 5 bases and J by 1 base, with 9 bases between them. The DNA for the CDR3 is TGTGCCAGCAGTCTGAGGGGTTCTGGGGCCAACGTCCTGACTTTC. Residues: CASSLRGSGANVLTF.

In nucleotides, the CDR3 is TGCAGCGTTGAAGATCAATTCCAAGCGGGGGGCCTTCGAGAGACCCAGTACTTC. It translates to CSVEDQFQAGGLRETQYF. The V call is TRBV29-1, the J call TRBJ2-5; 9 bases line up with TRBD2. The CDR3 extends over 18 amino acids. The germline gives CDR1 SQVTM, CDR2 ANQGSEA. The V segment lost 0 bases and the J segment 4 bases; nucleotides outside the gene matches: 15.

The chain is built from TRBV5-1 and TRBJ1-2; TRBD1 aligns across 9 bases. J gave up 6 bases and V 4 bases, and 4 bases lay outside the gene matches. The CDR3 has 13 amino acids. The V gene's germline CDR1 is SGHRS and CDR2 YFSETQ. The chain's CDR3 is CASSRDRVDGYTF. CDR3 bases: TGCGCCAGCAGCCGGGACAGGGTTGATGGCTACACCTTC.

The chain couples TRBV12-5 to TRBJ1-4; D may be TRBD1 (5 bases). The CDR3 length is 14 residues. Germline V gene sequence: CDR1 LGHNT, CDR2 FRNRAP. Trimming took off 6 bases at V and 8 bases at J, with 16 bases between the two ends. DNA of the CDR3: TGTGCTAGTGGGTCCGGGGCCTTAGGAGAAAAACTGTTTTTT. This codes for CASGSGALGEKLFF.

The rearrangement uses TRBV12-5 and TRBJ2-1; unclear D gene. This CDR3 has 12 amino acids. Germline V gene data show CDR1 as LGHNT and CDR2 as FRNRAP. Trimming took off 5 bases at V and 4 bases at J, with 6 bases between the two ends. The CDR3 DNA sequence: TGTGCTAGTGGTGCACAGTACAATGAGCAGTTCTTC. The encoded protein is CASGAQYNEQFF. Variable domain in full (rest from reference TRBV12-5 and TRBJ2-1): DARVTQTPRHKVTEMGQEVTMRCQPILGHNTVFWYRQTMMQGLELLAYFRNRAPLDDSGMPKDRFSAEMPDATLATLKIQPSEPRDSAVYFCASGAQYNEQFFGPGTRLTVL.

The chain recombines TRBV2 with TRBJ2-1; D assignment may be TRBD1 or TRBD2 (7 bases each). Trimming shortened V by 7 bases and J by 6 bases, and 16 bases separated the two germline ends. Germline V gives CDR1 SNHLY, CDR2 FYNNEI. The CDR3 totals 14 residues. CDR3 DNA sequence: TGTGCCAGCAAGGGGGCTAGCGGAGCCAATGAGCAGTTCTTC. Translating gives CASKGASGANEQFF.

For the CDR3, the DNA is TGTGCCAGCTCAGGGTGGGAGACCCAGTACTTC. Translating gives CASSGWETQYF. The chain recombines TRBV6-1 with TRBJ2-5, with D perhaps TRBD1 (5 bases). CDR3 size: 11 residues. Trimming took off 8 bases at V and 5 bases at J, with 9 bases between the two ends. Germline V gives CDR1 MNHNS, CDR2 SASEGT.

This clone showed up just once. This chain joins TRBV5-4 and TRBJ1-2; D not certain. The V and J ends lost 4 bases and 2 bases respectively, with 9 bases between them. Per the germline V gene, CDR1 is SGHNT and CDR2 is YYREEE (reference sequence). The CDR3 covers 13 residues. This CDR3 is CASSPGRNYGYTF. In DNA form, the CDR3 reads TGTGCCAGCAGCCCCGGACGGAACTATGGCTACACCTTC.

This chain connects TRBV7-9 to TRBJ1-1; 10 positions match TRBD1. Per the germline V gene, CDR1 is SEHNR and CDR2 is FQNEAQ (reference sequence). The CDR3 length is 14 residues. V trimming: 5 bases; J trimming: 3 bases; junction bases outside the gene matches: 3. The CDR3 DNA sequence: TGTGCCAGCAGCCGACAGGGGGCGGACACTGAAGCTTTCTTT. Amino acid sequence: CASSRQGADTEAFF.

The chain employs TRBV30 and TRBJ2-7; the match to TRBD2 covers 8 bases. The CDR3 contains 13 residues. CDR1 and CDR2 (germline): GTSNPN, SVGIG (reference sequence). Trimming took 3 bases from V and 6 from J; bases not matched to a gene: 7. For the CDR3, the DNA is TGTGCCTGGAGGGCGGGACTAGTACGCGAGCAGTACTTC. Translated, it gives CAWRAGLVREQYF.